This TCR beta chain is drawn from a study of T cell responses to AZD1222 COVID-19 vaccine. Germline V gives CDR1 SGHAT, CDR2 FQNNGV. The CDR3 totals 12 residues. V gave up 5 bases and J gave up 3 bases, with 8 bases separating them. Assay used: immunoSEQ multiplex PCR; TCRdb lists only in-frame clones, some missing. The repertoire holds roughly 70,000 clones, with 75% to 95% as singletons. This TCR was sampled from an adult who received the MenACWY meningococcal vaccine as a control. The input for sequencing was peripheral blood, taken 28 days after the second dose of the MenACWY control vaccine. This chain connects TRBV11-2 to TRBJ2-7; D gene uncertain. This chain's CDR3 is CASSPTVYEQYF. The CDR3 DNA is TGTGCCAGCAGCCCCACGGTCTACGAGCAGTACTTC.